This T cell receptor beta chain was retrieved from a study of control samples from healthy donors and cancer patients. Trimming cost V 0 bases and J 7 bases, with 13 bases left between them. Per germline, CDR1 SGHRS and CDR2 YFSETQ. The CDR3 runs to 14 residues. The protocol was immunoSEQ multiplex PCR, while the TCRdb copy is restricted to in-frame clones and leaves out a portion. Here the sample spans around 180,000 clones, around nine tenths being singletons. The source material was blood. The receptor was derived from a woman aged 25-40 years in good health. V gene TRBV5-1 combines with J gene TRBJ1-2; no definite D call. DNA for the CDR3: TGCGCCAGCAGCTTGGTAGTAGGAGGAGGTGGCTACACCTTC. Amino acids: CASSLVVGGGGYTF.